One sample yielded the 30 T cell receptor beta chains listed below, sequenced in a study of T-cell memory formation after mild COVID-19. Via MiXCR, TCRdb re-called the 5' RACE reads, giving one row per CDR3 protein. The table lists around 260,000 distinct CDR3 sequences, 15% to 20% of them singletons. Sequencing was carried out using PBMCs or a T cell subset sorted from them (not recorded which). All receptors come from a man younger than 35 who had mild COVID-19 (a few samples of this study predate the infection). Cell type and time point are not known.

The chain uses TRBV2 and TRBJ1-1, with a tentative D call TRBD1 (5 bases). Germline V lookup: CDR1 SNHLY, CDR2 FYNNEI. The CDR3 length is 14 residues. The V end lost 7 bases, the J end lost 5 bases, and 17 bases lay between the germline ends. In nucleotides, the CDR3 is TGTGCCAGCAAAAGAGGCAGGGCTGAGACTGAAGCTTTCTTT. Translation: CASKRGRAETEAFF.

The chain employs TRBV12-3 or TRBV12-4 and TRBJ1-1; the match to TRBD1 covers 8 bases. CDR3 length: 13 residues. Trimming removed 6 bases from V and 3 bases from J; junction bases left unmatched: 3. This CDR3 reads CASRGQVYTEAFF. The CDR3 DNA reads TGTGCCAGCAGGGGACAGGTTTACACTGAAGCTTTCTTT.

This clonotype showed up many times. The chain carries TRBV7-2 and TRBJ2-2; D is possibly TRBD1 (6 bases). The CDR3 is made up of 12 amino acids. CDR1 and CDR2 (germline): SGHTA, FQGNSA. V was cut by 5 bases and J by 8 bases, with 9 bases left in between. This CDR3 is CASSTRGGELFF. CDR3 nucleotide sequence: TGTGCCAGCAGCACCAGGGGTGGGGAGCTGTTTTTT.

A few counts support this clonotype. The chain recombines TRBV24-1 with TRBJ2-3; TRBD1 aligns across 7 bases. The CDR3 totals 18 residues. After removal of 0 bases from V and 1 base from J, the junction contained 9 bases not matched to a gene. Germline CDR1 KGHDR, CDR2 SFDVKD. The CDR3 is CATSDLGAPGTGTDTQYF. For the CDR3, the DNA is TGTGCCACCAGTGATTTGGGCGCCCCCGGGACAGGCACAGATACGCAGTATTTT.

This clonotype occurred a few times. The gene calls are TRBV19 and TRBJ2-6; weak D call: TRBD1 (6 bases). With 2 bases removed from V and 2 bases from J, the gap between germline ends came to 7 bases. Germline CDR1 is LNHDA and CDR2 is SQIVND (reference sequence). CDR3 length: 15 residues. CDR3 in amino acids: CASSITGTGANVLTF. Here the CDR3 DNA reads TGTGCCAGTAGTATAACAGGGACTGGGGCCAACGTCCTGACTTTC.

The chain links TRBV4-1 to TRBJ1-5, with TRBD1 identical over 10 bases. This CDR3 region has 15 residues. V was clipped by 6 bases and J by 9 bases; unmatched bases: 11. The germline CDR1 and CDR2 sequences are MGHRA and YSYEKL. The CDR3 DNA is TGCGCCAGCAGTCCGGGACAGGGGCCTCAAGGGCCCCAGCATTTT. It translates to CASSPGQGPQGPQHF.

The V call is TRBV2, the J call TRBJ2-7; D is ambiguous. The CDR3 is 12 residues long. The germline CDR1 and CDR2 sequences are SNHLY and FYNNEI. V lost 4 bases, J lost 7 bases, and 11 bases lay in between. The CDR3 region is CASSAGPGEQYV. The CDR3 region has the DNA TGTGCCAGCAGTGCCGGACCTGGAGAGCAGTACGTC.

This clonotype was counted between two and nine times. The gene calls are TRBV24-1 and TRBJ2-1; 9 nucleotides align to TRBD2. Germline CDR1 KGHDR, CDR2 SFDVKD. V lost 10 bases and J lost 9; bases outside the gene matches: 9. The CDR3 totals 13 residues. Here the CDR3 DNA reads TGTGCCACTCAGCGCGGGGGGGCCGGTGAGCAGTTCTTC. The encoded protein is CATQRGGAGEQFF.

With regard to this clonotype: A much more abundant neighbour one base away suggests this may be a read error. The chain is built from TRBV12-3 or TRBV12-4 and TRBJ1-1; 9 positions agree with TRBD1. This CDR3 comprises 14 residues. The CDR3: CASSPGTGNAEAFF. The CDR3 DNA sequence: TGTGCCAGCAGCCCCGGGACAGGGAACGCTGAAGCTTTCTTT.

This clonotype was picked up a small number of times. The chain links TRBV29-1 to TRBJ2-1; 7 nucleotides align to TRBD2. The CDR3 is 16 amino acids. Per the germline V gene, CDR1 is SQVTM and CDR2 is ANQGSEA. V dropped 0 bases and J dropped 2; count of bases not matched to a gene: 7. CDR3 sequence: CSVEEAGTMTYNEQFF. CDR3 nucleotides: TGCAGCGTTGAAGAAGCCGGGACTATGACCTACAATGAGCAGTTCTTC.

The chain is built from TRBV7-9 and TRBJ2-7; D is unclear. V was shortened by 1 base and J by 0 bases, with 10 bases between the two germline ends. Germline-derived CDR1 and CDR2 are SEHNR and FQNEAQ (reference sequence). The CDR3 is 15 amino acids. The CDR3 DNA reads TGTGCCAGCAGCTTAGGACGTCAAAGCTCCTACGAGCAGTACTTC. Protein sequence: CASSLGRQSSYEQYF.

This clonotype was seen a few times. The CDR3 region is CASSPIRDRGSSGNTIYF. Written as DNA, the CDR3 is TGTGCCAGCAGCCCAATTCGGGACAGGGGAAGCTCTGGAAACACCATATATTTT. The V gene is TRBV7-9, the J gene TRBJ1-3, with 10 bases that match TRBD1. The CDR3 is 18 amino acids. Germline lookup yields CDR1 SEHNR and CDR2 FQNEAQ (reference sequence). V was clipped by 5 bases and J by 0 bases; unmatched bases: 10.

In its sample, this clonotype was seen a few times. The gene calls are TRBV20-1 and TRBJ1-1, with D possibly matching TRBD1 (6 bases). The germline V and J ends were trimmed by 2 bases and 0 bases, with 10 bases remaining between them. CDR3 length: 14 residues. Germline-derived CDR1 and CDR2 are DFQATT and SNEGSKA (reference sequence). CDR3 sequence (DNA): TGCAGTGCTAGATCAGGGGCCATGAACACTGAAGCTTTCTTT. This codes for CSARSGAMNTEAFF.

The chain employs TRBV5-5 and TRBJ1-1; D possibly corresponds to TRBD1 (6 bases). The V gene's germline CDR1 is SGHKS and CDR2 YYEKEE (reference sequence). The CDR3 runs 16 residues. Trimming removed 2 bases from V and 0 bases from J, with 14 bases in between. The CDR3: CASSFTWGAMNTEAFF. The CDR3 DNA follows: TGTGCCAGCAGCTTTACCTGGGGGGCCATGAACACTGAAGCTTTCTTT.

This clonotype showed up just a few times. This chain links TRBV6-5 with TRBJ2-3; TRBD1 might be the D (5 bases). The CDR3 spans 13 residues. Germline CDR1 is MNHEY and CDR2 is SVGAGI. V was shortened by 7 bases and J by 6 bases, with 14 bases between the two germline ends. CDR3 region: CASIQTWGDTQYF. In nucleotides, the CDR3 is TGTGCCAGCATTCAGACCTGGGGCGATACGCAGTATTTT.

This clonotype was seen more than once but under ten times. The chain has TRBV5-6 and TRBJ1-1, with 8 bases that match TRBD1. Losses at the gene ends were 9 bases for V and 4 bases for J; bases not matched to a gene: 5. CDR1 is SGHDT, CDR2 YYEEEE, per germline. This CDR3 region has 12 residues. The CDR3 nucleotides are TGTGCCACACAAACAGGGGGCACTGAAGCTTTCTTT. Translation: CATQTGGTEAFF.

On this clonotype itself: Sequence at one end of the junction differs from germline and may be a read error. The chain combines TRBV6-2 or TRBV6-3 with TRBJ1-1; 7 bases map to TRBD1. The CDR3 extends over 13 amino acids. CDR1 is MNHEY and CDR2 is SVGEGT in the germline V gene. CDR3 DNA sequence: TGTGCCAGCATTTACCAGGGGGGAACTGAAGCTTTCTTT. Protein: CASIYQGGTEAFF.

The chain has TRBV10-3 and TRBJ2-5; 8 nucleotides align to TRBD2. The CDR3 length is 16 residues. V lost 4 bases to trimming and J lost 1 base; unmatched junction nucleotides: 8. Germline CDR1 reads ENHRY; CDR2 reads SYGVKD. The CDR3 loop reads CAISASGLEFQETQYF. CDR3 nucleotides: TGTGCCATCAGTGCCTCGGGACTAGAGTTCCAAGAGACCCAGTACTTC.

Only a few counts were recorded for this clonotype. The rearrangement links TRBV5-4 to TRBJ2-3; TRBD1 matches at 8 bases. This CDR3 spans 17 amino acids. Per germline, CDR1 SGHNT and CDR2 YYREEE (reference sequence). With 3 bases clipped from V and 2 bases from J, the junction kept 11 bases outside the gene matches. CDR3 sequence (DNA): TGTGCCAGCAGCTCGGCGACAGGGGCCCGTATCACAGATACGCAGTATTTT. Amino acids: CASSSATGARITDTQYF.

This clonotype appeared many times. The chain combines TRBV5-1 with TRBJ1-4; 7 bases map to TRBD1. This CDR3 spans 14 amino acids. Looked up from germline, CDR1 is SGHRS and CDR2 is YFSETQ. V trimming: 5 bases; J trimming: 3 bases; junction bases outside the gene matches: 4. This chain's CDR3 is CASSWTGPNEKLFF. The CDR3 region has the DNA TGCGCCAGCAGTTGGACAGGCCCTAATGAAAAACTGTTTTTT.

The chain links TRBV12-3 or TRBV12-4 to TRBJ2-1; 7 bases align to TRBD1. With 6 bases clipped from V and 6 bases from J, the junction kept 5 bases outside the gene matches. The CDR3 consists of 13 residues. For the CDR3, the DNA is TGTGCCAGCAGGCCGACAGGGATCAATGAGCAGTTCTTC. This encodes CASRPTGINEQFF.

A few counts support this clonotype. The chain uses TRBV9 and TRBJ2-1; a possible D gene is TRBD2 (5 bases). CDR3 length: 16 amino acids. Germline V CDR1 and CDR2: SGDLS, YYNGEE. The germline V and J ends were trimmed by 4 bases and 6 bases, with 20 bases remaining between them. This CDR3 reads CASSPVGIGNGNEQFF. The CDR3 DNA is TGTGCCAGCAGCCCGGTCGGGATCGGCAACGGCAATGAGCAGTTCTTC.

The chain couples TRBV7-9 to TRBJ1-4; D may be TRBD1 (5 bases). The CDR3 covers 14 residues. Trimming shortened V by 8 bases and J by 8 bases, and 18 bases separated the two germline ends. The germline gives CDR1 SEHNR, CDR2 FQNEAQ (reference sequence). The CDR3 sequence is CASDSAQVGEKLFF. As DNA, the CDR3 is TGTGCCAGCGACTCAGCACAGGTTGGCGAAAAACTGTTTTTT.

In this sample, this clonotype turned up a few times. The chain joins TRBV27 to TRBJ1-2; 10 nucleotides match TRBD1. Germline CDR1 and CDR2: MNHEY and SMNVEV (reference sequence). After removal of 6 bases from V and 7 bases from J, the junction contained 14 bases not matched to a gene. This CDR3 region has 16 residues. In DNA, the CDR3 is TGTGCCAGCAGACCGGGACAGGGGATGAGTAGGATTGGCTACACCTTC. Translation: CASRPGQGMSRIGYTF.

The rearrangement uses TRBV20-1 and TRBJ1-6, with 9 bases lining up with TRBD1. This CDR3 is 14 amino acids long. Trimming removed 0 bases from V and 8 bases from J; junction bases left unmatched: 2. Germline V gene sequence: CDR1 DFQATT, CDR2 SNEGSKA (reference sequence). The CDR3: CSARDRTGDSPLHF. The CDR3 region has the DNA TGCAGTGCTAGAGACCGGACAGGGGATTCACCCCTCCACTTT.

The V and J genes are TRBV10-3 and TRBJ2-1; perhaps TRBD2 as D (6 bases). The CDR3 has 14 residues. The V gene's germline CDR1 is ENHRY and CDR2 SYGVKD. V lost 10 bases to trimming and J lost 2 bases, with 15 bases between them. The CDR3 protein is CATNRDSTYNEQFF. Here the CDR3 DNA reads TGTGCCACTAACCGGGACTCTACCTACAATGAGCAGTTCTTC.

This clonotype was seen a handful of times. This chain joins TRBV4-1 and TRBJ2-5, with 9 bases that match TRBD2. Germline values: CDR1 MGHRA, CDR2 YSYEKL. V gave up 1 base and J gave up 2 bases; unmatched junction bases: 5. The CDR3 runs 16 residues. CDR3 in amino acids: CASSQALAGLQETQYF. CDR3 in DNA: TGCGCCAGCAGCCAAGCCCTAGCGGGGCTACAAGAGACCCAGTACTTC.

This clonotype appeared a few times. The chain recombines TRBV5-1 with TRBJ1-6, with D possibly being TRBD1 (6 bases). V dropped 4 bases and J dropped 6 bases, with 8 bases sitting between them. Germline loops: CDR1 SGHRS, CDR2 YFSETQ. This CDR3 is 13 amino acids long. The CDR3 region is CASSNRANSPLHF. In DNA form, the CDR3 reads TGCGCCAGCAGCAACAGGGCTAATTCACCCCTCCACTTT. The variable domain in full, with the rest retrieved from reference TRBV5-1 and TRBJ1-6, is KAGVTQTPRYLIKTRGQQVTLSCSPISGHRSVSWYQQTPGQGLQFLFEYFSETQRNKGNFPGRFSGRQFSNSRSEMNVSTLELGDSALYLCASSNRANSPLHFGNGTRLTVT.

This clonotype was seen only a few times. J is TRBJ2-7 and V is TRBV4-1; perhaps D is TRBD1 or TRBD2 (5 bases each). The V gene lost 1 base and the J gene lost 0 bases, with 7 bases spanning the gap. The CDR3 extends over 14 amino acids. Germline V CDR1 and CDR2: MGHRA, YSYEKL. The CDR3 region is CASSQGDHSYEQYF. Written as DNA, the CDR3 is TGCGCCAGCAGCCAAGGGGACCACTCCTACGAGCAGTACTTC.

This clonotype was recorded a few times. The chain recombines TRBV12-3 or TRBV12-4 with TRBJ1-2; 8 bases are a match to TRBD1. V lost 3 bases and J lost 4; bases outside the gene matches: 1. This CDR3 is built from 13 residues. This CDR3 is CASSFDRGYGYTF. In nucleotides, the CDR3 is TGTGCCAGCAGTTTCGACAGGGGCTATGGCTACACCTTC.